The 3 T cell receptor beta chains listed next were all sequenced from one sample in a study of T cell responses to AZD1222 COVID-19 vaccine. Assay used: immunoSEQ multiplex PCR; TCRdb lists only in-frame clones, some missing. The sample carries roughly 200,000 clones, over 85% recorded once. The sample consisted of peripheral blood, taken 28 days after the second dose of the MenACWY control vaccine. Receptor source: an adult who received the MenACWY meningococcal vaccine as a control.

This sequence joins TRBV11-3 and TRBJ1-5, with a weak D call TRBD1 (6 bases). V lost 5 bases to trimming and J lost 0 bases, with 20 bases between them. CDR3 length equals 18 residues. CDR1 is SGHNT and CDR2 is YENEEA in the germline V gene. In DNA form, the CDR3 reads TGTGCCAGCAGCCTAAACGGACAGCAGAATTATAGCAATCAGCCCCAGCATTTT. Translation gives CASSLNGQQNYSNQPQHF. Supplemented by reference TRBV11-3 and TRBJ1-5, the full variable domain reads EAGVVQSPRYKIIEKKQPVAFWCNPISGHNTLYWYLQNLGQGPELLIRYENEEAVDDSQLPKDRFSAERLKGVDSTLKIQPAELGDSAVYLCASSLNGQQNYSNQPQHFGDGTRLSIL.

The chain combines TRBV11-2 with TRBJ2-7; 10 positions agree with TRBD2. This CDR3 is built from 14 residues. Germline lookup yields CDR1 SGHAT and CDR2 FQNNGV. Losses at the gene ends were 1 base for V and 5 bases for J; bases not matched to a gene: 2. CDR3 sequence: CASSLGLAGDEQYF. In DNA form, the CDR3 reads TGTGCCAGCAGCTTAGGGCTAGCGGGAGACGAGCAGTACTTC.

V gene TRBV19 combines with J gene TRBJ1-1; possible D gene TRBD1, 6 bases. Germline loops: CDR1 LNHDA, CDR2 SQIVND (reference sequence). The CDR3 loop spans 14 amino acids. Between the trimmed V and J ends, which lost 7 bases and 5 bases, there was a span of 17 bases. The CDR3 DNA reads TGTGCCAGTACGGTGGGGGCGCGGGTTACTGAAGCTTTCTTT. It codes for CASTVGARVTEAFF.